Sequencing of this TCR beta chain was carried out in a study of T cells in localized non-small cell lung cancer. Only in-frame clones appear in the TCRdb table, and some are missing; sequencing was by immunoSEQ multiplex PCR. Counted here are 61,000 or so clones, around 86% occurring once; the ten biggest clones make up less than 6%. This receptor was taken from a woman aged 40-69 years with stage I lung adenocarcinoma. The specimen was peripheral blood, collected before any cancer treatment.

The CDR3 spells CASSTRLAGGRQQFF. The CDR3 DNA is TGTGCCAGCAGCACCCGACTAGCGGGGGGTCGGCAGCAGTTCTTC. The rearrangement links TRBV5-6 to TRBJ2-1, with TRBD2 matching 13 bases. This CDR3 comprises 15 residues. Germline V gene sequence: CDR1 SGHDT, CDR2 YYEEEE. The ends lost 4 bases at V and 11 bases at J; junction bases unmatched: 9.